This is a list of T cell receptor beta chains from one sample in a study of blood T cell repertoires in COVID-19. The table came from immunoSEQ multiplex PCR; TCRdb's copy has only in-frame clones and leaves some out. The sample lists over 50,000 clones, roughly 79% occurring once. Specimen: peripheral blood. Receptors were obtained from a human donor with active or convalescent COVID-19. The donor label of this sample is uncertain. The CDR3 runs from the conserved cysteine through the conserved F or W. Fields, in order: D gene, V gene, J gene, clone size, CDR3 protein, CDR3 DNA. A D gene is named only where the DNA matches it firmly. Size is omitted from some rows. Given values are once, few, many or a class for expanded clones.

D: -; V: TRBV30; J: TRBJ2-7; size: once; CDR3: CAWVTEPLTGTPYEQYF; DNA: TGTGCCTGGGTAACCGAACCCCTAACAGGGACCCCCTACGAGCAGTACTTC
D: -; V: TRBV24-1; J: TRBJ1-3; size: -; CDR3: CATSDSQGGSGNTIYF; DNA: TGTGCCACCAGTGATTCCCAAGGGGGCTCTGGAAACACCATATATTTT
D: -; V: TRBV9; J: TRBJ2-3; size: -; CDR3: CASSAPLADTQYF; DNA: TGTGCCAGCAGCGCCCCCCTCGCAGATACGCAGTATTTT
D: TRBD1; V: TRBV24-1; J: TRBJ2-1; size: -; CDR3: CATRGKGAAYNEQFF; DNA: TGTGCCACCAGGGGTAAGGGGGCGGCCTACAATGAGCAGTTCTTC
D: -; V: TRBV7-3; J: TRBJ2-1; size: -; CDR3: CASSGQEDEQFF; DNA: TGTGCCAGCAGCGGACAAGAGGATGAGCAGTTCTTC
D: -; V: TRBV11-3; J: TRBJ1-2; size: -; CDR3: CASSSRTARDGYTF; DNA: TGTGCCAGCAGCAGTAGGACAGCAAGGGATGGCTACACCTTC
D: TRBD1; V: TRBV28; J: TRBJ2-1; size: -; CDR3: CASSSRDRVKNEQFF; DNA: TGTGCCAGCAGTTCCCGGGACAGGGTGAAAAATGAGCAGTTCTTC
D: TRBD1; V: TRBV5-4; J: TRBJ1-3; size: -; CDR3: CASSLGTGAGNTIYF; DNA: TGTGCCAGCAGCTTGGGGACAGGGGCTGGAAACACCATATATTTT
D: TRBD2; V: TRBV24-1; J: TRBJ2-2; size: few; CDR3: CATSDLGQSGRNTGELFF; DNA: TGTGCCACCAGTGATTTGGGTCAAAGCGGGAGGAACACCGGGGAGCTGTTTTTT
D: -; V: TRBV9; J: TRBJ2-3; size: -; CDR3: CASSGPRLTDTQYF; DNA: TGTGCCAGCAGCGGACCTCGACTCACAGATACGCAGTATTTT
D: -; V: TRBV24-1; J: TRBJ1-1; size: -; CDR3: CATSGTGNTEAFF; DNA: TGTGCCACTTCCGGGACTGGCAACACTGAAGCTTTCTTT
D: -; V: TRBV4-1; J: TRBJ1-2; size: -; CDR3: CASSLSQGFTGPYGYTF; DNA: TGCGCCAGCAGCCTCAGCCAAGGTTTTACAGGGCCCTATGGCTACACCTTC
D: -; V: TRBV5-1; J: TRBJ2-5; size: -; CDR3: CASSLGLPLQETQYF; DNA: TGCGCCAGCAGCTTGGGACTACCCCTCCAAGAGACCCAGTACTTC
D: TRBD1; V: TRBV9; J: TRBJ1-2; size: -; CDR3: CASSVSTGAGYGYTF; DNA: TGTGCCAGCAGCGTATCGACAGGGGCGGGCTATGGCTACACCTTC
D: TRBD1; V: TRBV11-3; J: TRBJ2-7; size: -; CDR3: CASSLGGTGEYEQYF; DNA: TGTGCCAGCAGCTTAGGAGGGACAGGGGAATACGAGCAGTACTTC
D: -; V: TRBV9; J: TRBJ2-3; size: -; CDR3: CASSVGIVGTDTQYF; DNA: TGTGCCAGCAGCGTAGGCATAGTAGGCACAGATACGCAGTATTTT
D: TRBD2; V: TRBV11-2; J: TRBJ2-6; size: once; CDR3: CASSLIGGGGSGANVLTF; DNA: TGTGCCAGCAGCTTAATCGGGGGCGGGGGGTCTGGGGCCAACGTCCTGACTTTC
D: -; V: TRBV30; J: TRBJ2-5; size: -; CDR3: CAWSVRSSGETQYF; DNA: TGTGCCTGGAGTGTACGTAGCTCGGGGGAGACCCAGTACTTC
D: -; V: TRBV7-8; J: TRBJ1-4; size: -; CDR3: CASSSGALNEKLFF; DNA: TGTGCCAGCAGTTCAGGGGCCCTTAATGAAAAACTGTTTTTT
D: -; V: TRBV10-1; J: TRBJ2-1; size: few; CDR3: CASSGDSGVNEQFF; DNA: TGCGCCAGCAGTGGAGATTCGGGAGTTAATGAGCAGTTCTTC
D: -; V: TRBV7-9; J: TRBJ2-1; size: -; CDR3: CASSLVQTGGEQFF; DNA: TGTGCCAGCAGCTTAGTCCAGACCGGGGGTGAGCAGTTCTTC
D: TRBD2; V: TRBV4-2; J: TRBJ2-5; size: -; CDR3: CASSQEEQREIQETQYF; DNA: TGTGCCAGCAGCCAAGAGGAACAGCGGGAGATCCAAGAGACCCAGTACTTC
D: -; V: TRBV18; J: TRBJ2-1; size: -; CDR3: CASSQDSNEQFF; DNA: TGTGCCAGCTCACAAGACTCGAATGAGCAGTTCTTC
D: TRBD2; V: TRBV4-1; J: TRBJ2-1; size: -; CDR3: CASSHPSGRGSSYNEQFF; DNA: TGCGCCAGCAGCCATCCTAGCGGGAGGGGCTCCTCCTACAATGAGCAGTTCTTC
D: TRBD2; V: TRBV10-3; J: TRBJ2-3; size: -; CDR3: CAVGTSGREDTQYF; DNA: TGTGCCGTGGGGACTAGCGGGAGAGAAGATACGCAGTATTTT
D: -; V: TRBV18; J: TRBJ1-2; size: -; CDR3: CASSPNPGRVGGYTF; DNA: TGTGCCAGCTCACCGAATCCGGGCAGGGTCGGCGGCTACACCTTC
D: TRBD1; V: TRBV6-6; J: TRBJ1-1; size: few; CDR3: CATTGEGYTEAFF; DNA: TGTGCCACGACAGGGGAAGGGTACACTGAAGCTTTCTTT
D: -; V: TRBV28; J: TRBJ2-2; size: -; CDR3: CASGDITSANTGELFF; DNA: TGTGCCAGCGGGGACATTACTAGCGCGAACACCGGGGAGCTGTTTTTT
D: -; V: TRBV30; J: TRBJ1-6; size: -; CDR3: CAWSVRGNSPLHF; DNA: TGTGCCTGGAGTGTCAGGGGTAATTCACCCCTCCACTTT
D: -; V: TRBV11-2; J: TRBJ2-3; size: once; CDR3: CASSLNNLPGHSTDTQYF; DNA: TGTGCCAGCAGCTTAAATAACCTCCCGGGACACAGCACAGATACGCAGTATTTT
D: -; V: TRBV11-3; J: TRBJ1-5; size: -; CDR3: CASSYGLTGSQHF; DNA: TGTGCCAGCAGCTACGGTTTGACAGGTTCCCAGCATTTT
D: -; V: TRBV7-8; J: TRBJ2-7; size: -; CDR3: CASSLLGGTPYEQYF; DNA: TGTGCCAGCAGCCTACTCGGGGGAACACCCTACGAGCAGTACTTC
D: TRBD1; V: TRBV7-6; J: TRBJ2-2; size: -; CDR3: CASSRQGITGELFF; DNA: TGTGCCAGCAGCCGACAGGGGATTACCGGGGAGCTGTTTTTT
D: TRBD1; V: TRBV7-9; J: TRBJ1-1; size: -; CDR3: CASSRGQGMNTEAFF; DNA: TGTGCCAGCAGCCGAGGACAGGGAATGAACACTGAAGCTTTCTTT
D: -; V: TRBV27; J: TRBJ1-6; size: few; CDR3: CASSSWAGPKDSPLHF; DNA: TGTGCCAGCAGTTCGTGGGCGGGACCAAAGGATTCACCCCTCCACTTT
D: TRBD1; V: TRBV5-1; J: TRBJ1-6; size: -; CDR3: CASSLAGQGRSPLHF; DNA: TGCGCCAGCAGCTTGGCCGGACAGGGCAGGTCACCCCTCCACTTT
D: -; V: TRBV27; J: TRBJ1-2; size: -; CDR3: CASSPGGGKPLYYGYTF; DNA: TGTGCCAGCAGTCCGGGGGGCGGAAAACCTTTGTACTATGGCTACACCTTC
D: TRBD2; V: TRBV27; J: TRBJ2-7; size: -; CDR3: CASSSLEAGAYEQYF; DNA: TGTGCCAGCAGTTCGCTTGAAGCGGGAGCTTACGAGCAGTACTTC
D: -; V: TRBV11-3; J: TRBJ2-7; size: -; CDR3: CASSPEGFRTYEQYF; DNA: TGTGCCAGCAGCCCCGAGGGATTCCGGACCTACGAGCAGTACTTC
D: TRBD1; V: TRBV5-5; J: TRBJ2-7; size: -; CDR3: CASSRDKDRPNEQYF; DNA: TGTGCCAGCAGCCGAGACAAGGACAGGCCGAACGAGCAGTACTTC
D: -; V: TRBV6-5; J: TRBJ1-4; size: -; CDR3: CASAPGVTNEKLFF; DNA: TGTGCCAGCGCCCCCGGGGTAACTAATGAAAAACTGTTTTTT
D: TRBD1; V: TRBV6-6; J: TRBJ1-5; size: -; CDR3: CASSPSGGKNNQPQHF; DNA: TGTGCCAGCAGTCCCTCAGGGGGCAAGAACAATCAGCCCCAGCATTTT
D: TRBD1; V: TRBV19; J: TRBJ2-1; size: -; CDR3: CASTAQGFNEQFF; DNA: TGTGCCAGTACCGCACAGGGGTTCAATGAGCAGTTCTTC
D: -; V: TRBV5-1; J: TRBJ2-3; size: once; CDR3: CATSGETTDTQYF; DNA: TGCGCCACCTCAGGGGAAACCACAGATACGCAGTATTTT
D: -; V: TRBV7-2; J: TRBJ2-1; size: -; CDR3: CASSLVRRTGTRGGEQFF; DNA: TGTGCCAGCAGCTTAGTGAGGAGGACCGGGACGCGGGGCGGTGAGCAGTTCTTC
D: TRBD2; V: TRBV11-3; J: TRBJ2-7; size: -; CDR3: CASSLEGGSFLYEQYF; DNA: TGTGCCAGCAGCTTAGAAGGCGGGAGTTTCCTCTACGAGCAGTACTTC
D: TRBD2; V: TRBV19; J: TRBJ2-1; size: -; CDR3: CARVVFERLAANNEQFF; DNA: TGTGCCAGAGTAGTGTTCGAGCGGCTAGCGGCGAACAATGAGCAGTTCTTC
D: TRBD1; V: TRBV9; J: TRBJ2-7; size: -; CDR3: CASSVTGGNYEQYF; DNA: TGTGCCAGCAGCGTGACAGGGGGGAACTACGAGCAGTACTTC
D: TRBD2; V: TRBV9; J: TRBJ2-7; size: -; CDR3: CASSAGLAGGGYEQYF; DNA: TGTGCCAGCAGCGCGGGACTAGCGGGAGGGGGTTACGAGCAGTACTTC
D: TRBD2; V: TRBV28; J: TRBJ2-7; size: -; CDR3: CASTRLAGKEQYF; DNA: TGTGCCAGCACTAGACTAGCGGGAAAGGAGCAGTACTTC
D: TRBD2; V: TRBV24-1; J: TRBJ2-7; size: -; CDR3: CATMGAGLHEQYF; DNA: TGTGCCACCATGGGAGCGGGACTACACGAGCAGTACTTC
D: -; V: TRBV15; J: TRBJ2-1; size: -; CDR3: CATSLQGVPTNEQFF; DNA: TGTGCCACCAGCCTACAGGGAGTCCCCACAAATGAGCAGTTCTTC
D: TRBD2; V: TRBV7-2; J: TRBJ2-7; size: -; CDR3: CASSLAPSGSYEQYF; DNA: TGTGCCAGCAGCTTAGCGCCTAGCGGGAGCTACGAGCAGTACTTC
D: -; V: TRBV4-3; J: TRBJ2-1; size: -; CDR3: CASSQDRGSYNEQFF; DNA: TGCGCCAGCAGCCAAGATCGAGGATCCTACAATGAGCAGTTCTTC